The source of this TCR beta chain is a study of T cells expressing NK-cell markers. Study context: The authors derived TCR beta repertoires from sorted CD3+CD56+NKG2C+, CD3+CD56+NKG2C- and CD3+CD56-NKG2C+ T cells. HCMV seropositivity characterized most of the eight sequenced donors, and seronegativity one. The study's findings and limits: Of the CD8+ T cells in about 6 donors, roughly 1.0-7.0% belonged to dominant NKG2C+ clonotypes.

About this clonotype: The antigen is unknown.

This CDR3 has 12 amino acids. TCR beta cDNA was made by 5'RACE template switching with UMIs. With the 5' RACE reads reprocessed, TCRdb shows one record per CDR3 protein and no DNA. The sample's table shows about 190,000 distinct CDR3 sequences. The clonotype was recovered from a man aged 18-70 years in good health. Input material: blood T cells: a sorted CD56 or NKG2C T cell subset, CD4+ or CD8+ T cells, or bulk PBMC T cells (not recorded which). V usage is TRBV12-3 or TRBV12-4 and J usage is TRBJ2-1; TCRdb designates TRBD1, a call that cannot be tested without DNA. The CDR3 sequence: CASSLAGTGLFF.